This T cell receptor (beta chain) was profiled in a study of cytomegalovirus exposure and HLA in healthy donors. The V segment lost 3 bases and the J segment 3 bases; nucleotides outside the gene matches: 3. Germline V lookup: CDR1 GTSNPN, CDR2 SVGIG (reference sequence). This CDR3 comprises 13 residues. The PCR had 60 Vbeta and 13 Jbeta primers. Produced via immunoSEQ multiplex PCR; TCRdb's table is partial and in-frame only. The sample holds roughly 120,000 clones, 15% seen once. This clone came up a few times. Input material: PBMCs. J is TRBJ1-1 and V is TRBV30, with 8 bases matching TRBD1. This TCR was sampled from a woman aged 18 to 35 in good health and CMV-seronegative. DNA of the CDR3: TGTGCCTGGAGCCCGACAGGGGACACTGAAGCTTTCTTT. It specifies CAWSPTGDTEAFF. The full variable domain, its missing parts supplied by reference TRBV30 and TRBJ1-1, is SQTIHQWPATLVQPVGSPLSLECTVEGTSNPNLYWYRQAAGRGLQLLFYSVGIGQISSEVPQNLSASRPQDRQFILSSKKLLLSDSGFYLCAWSPTGDTEAFFGQGTRLTVV.